The present T cell receptor (beta chain) was sequenced within a study of identical twins. This CDR3 has 15 amino acids. The germline V gene encodes CDR1 SEHNR and CDR2 FQNEAQ (reference sequence). Deletions cut 5 bases from V and 5 bases from J, with 18 bases between. Each CDR3 protein is one row after TCRdb ran MiXCR on the 5' RACE reads. The repertoire holds about 730,000 distinct CDR3 sequences, with roughly 20% as singletons. Among all donors, each was a healthy Caucasian. General observations from the study: Monozygotic twin pairs showed more out-of-frame TCR alpha sharing than models estimated.

On this clonotype: The antigen is undetermined.

The data were also submitted as part of a second study, on T cells expressing NK-cell markers. In that study: HCMV specificity of the expanded NKG2C+ T cell clones was not established.

The sequence came from a woman under 30 in good health. Sequencing was carried out using PBMCs. The chain combines TRBV7-9 with TRBJ2-5, with D unclear. CDR3 DNA sequence: TGTGCCAGCAGCGAGACGGATCTATCCCTGGAGACCCAGTACTTC. Translation gives CASSETDLSLETQYF.